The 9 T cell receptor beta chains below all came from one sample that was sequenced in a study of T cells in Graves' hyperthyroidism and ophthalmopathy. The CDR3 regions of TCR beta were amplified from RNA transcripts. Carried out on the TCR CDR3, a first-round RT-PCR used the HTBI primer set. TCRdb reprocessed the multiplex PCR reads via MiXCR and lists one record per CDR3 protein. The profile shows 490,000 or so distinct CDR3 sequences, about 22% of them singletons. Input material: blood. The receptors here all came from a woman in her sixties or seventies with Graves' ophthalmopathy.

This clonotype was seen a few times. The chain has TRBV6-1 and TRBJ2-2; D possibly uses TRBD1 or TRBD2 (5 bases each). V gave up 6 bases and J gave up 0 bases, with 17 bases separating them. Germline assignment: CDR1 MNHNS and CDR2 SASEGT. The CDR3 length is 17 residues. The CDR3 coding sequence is TGTGCCAGCAGGGGAAGACCCGGGGCAGCGAACACCGGGGAGCTGTTTTTT. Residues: CASRGRPGAANTGELFF.

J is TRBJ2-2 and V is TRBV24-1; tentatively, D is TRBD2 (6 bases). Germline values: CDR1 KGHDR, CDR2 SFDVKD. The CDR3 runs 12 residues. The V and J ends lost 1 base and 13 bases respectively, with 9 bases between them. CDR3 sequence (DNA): TGTGCCACCAGTGATTTATTGACTAGGCTGTTTTTT. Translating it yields CATSDLLTRLFF.

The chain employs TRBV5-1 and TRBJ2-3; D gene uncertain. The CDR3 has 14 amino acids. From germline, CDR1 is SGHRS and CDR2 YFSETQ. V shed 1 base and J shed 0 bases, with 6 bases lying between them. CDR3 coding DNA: TGCGCCAGCAGCTTGAGAGCTAGCACAGATACGCAGTATTTT. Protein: CASSLRASTDTQYF.

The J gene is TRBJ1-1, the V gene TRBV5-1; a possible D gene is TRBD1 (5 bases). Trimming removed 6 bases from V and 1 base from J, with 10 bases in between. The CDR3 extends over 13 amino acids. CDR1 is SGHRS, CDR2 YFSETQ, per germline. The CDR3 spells CASTPTENTEAFF. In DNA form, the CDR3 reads TGCGCCAGCACCCCGACAGAGAACACTGAAGCTTTCTTT.

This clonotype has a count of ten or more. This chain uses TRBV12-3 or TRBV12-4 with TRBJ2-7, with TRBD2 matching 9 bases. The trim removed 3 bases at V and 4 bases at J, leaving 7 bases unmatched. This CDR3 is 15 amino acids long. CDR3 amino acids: CASSFSGSVFYEQYF. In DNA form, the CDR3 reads TGTGCCAGCAGTTTTAGCGGGAGCGTGTTTTACGAGCAGTACTTC.

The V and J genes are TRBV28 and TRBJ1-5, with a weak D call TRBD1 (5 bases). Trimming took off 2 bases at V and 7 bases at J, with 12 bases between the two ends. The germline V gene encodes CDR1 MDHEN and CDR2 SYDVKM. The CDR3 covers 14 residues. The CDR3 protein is CASSLGGYGQPQHF. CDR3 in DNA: TGTGCCAGCAGTTTAGGGGGGTACGGGCAGCCCCAGCATTTT.

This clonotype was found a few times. The CDR3, as DNA: TGTGCCACCAGCAGAGAAATCCGGGACGGACACAAGGGAAACACCATATATTTT. Its translation is CATSREIRDGHKGNTIYF. The chain carries TRBV15 and TRBJ1-3; D may be TRBD1 (5 bases). Germline V lookup: CDR1 LNHNV, CDR2 YYDKDF (reference sequence). The CDR3 spans 18 residues. Between the trimmed V and J ends, which lost 0 bases and 4 bases, there was a span of 19 bases.

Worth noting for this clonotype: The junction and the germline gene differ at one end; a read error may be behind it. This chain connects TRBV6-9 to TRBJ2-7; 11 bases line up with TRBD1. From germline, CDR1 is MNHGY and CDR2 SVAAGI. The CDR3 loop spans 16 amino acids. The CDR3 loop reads CACSYLWDRGVNEQYF. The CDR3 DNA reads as TGTGCCTGCAGTTACCTTTGGGACAGGGGGGTAAACGAGCAGTACTTC.

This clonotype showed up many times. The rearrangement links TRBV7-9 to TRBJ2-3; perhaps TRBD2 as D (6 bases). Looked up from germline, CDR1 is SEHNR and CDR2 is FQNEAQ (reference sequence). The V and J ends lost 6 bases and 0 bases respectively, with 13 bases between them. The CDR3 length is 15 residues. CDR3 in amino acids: CASSPSGWSTDTQYF. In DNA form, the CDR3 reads TGTGCCAGCAGTCCCAGCGGGTGGAGCACAGATACGCAGTATTTT.